The 13 T cell receptor beta chains given below trace back to one sample, sequenced in a study of blood T cell repertoires in COVID-19. Generated by immunoSEQ multiplex PCR, the TCRdb table keeps only in-frame clones and is missing some. The table includes approximately 300,000 clones, approximately 90% detected once. Sequenced sample: peripheral blood. The receptors were sampled from a woman in her forties or fifties with active or convalescent COVID-19.

This clone was picked up one time. The V call is TRBV6-6, the J call TRBJ2-7, with a tentative D call TRBD2 (6 bases). Germline V gene data show CDR1 as MNHNY and CDR2 as SVGAGI (reference sequence). The length of the CDR3 is 14 residues. V was trimmed by 6 bases and J by 1 base, leaving 13 bases between them. The DNA of the CDR3 is TGTGCCAGCAGAAGAGATCGGGGGTCCTACGAGCAGTACTTC. Translation: CASRRDRGSYEQYF.

The rearrangement joins TRBV29-1 to TRBJ2-1; 11 bases match TRBD2. The CDR3 is made up of 16 amino acids. Germline CDR1 and CDR2: SQVTM and ANQGSEA. The trim removed 6 bases at V and 4 bases at J, leaving 11 bases unmatched. CDR3 in amino acids: CSVPDPTSGGYNEQFF. DNA for the CDR3: TGCAGCGTGCCCGACCCTACTAGCGGGGGTTACAATGAGCAGTTCTTC.

The rearrangement joins TRBV4-2 to TRBJ2-7; 11 bases match TRBD2. CDR3 length: 15 residues. V gave up 2 bases and J gave up 4 bases; unmatched junction bases: 4. Germline CDR1 reads LGHNA; CDR2 reads YNFKEQ. CDR3 bases: TGTGCCAGCAGCCAATCGACTAGCGGGATTTACGAGCAGTACTTC. Its translation: CASSQSTSGIYEQYF.

The chain carries TRBV2 and TRBJ2-1; 10 bases match TRBD1. The CDR3 runs to 14 residues. V was pared by 6 bases and J by 9 bases, with 8 bases of the junction left unmatched. Germline V gene data show CDR1 as SNHLY and CDR2 as FYNNEI. CDR3 sequence reads: CASRDRGQVGEQFF. Written as DNA, the CDR3 is TGTGCCAGCAGAGACAGGGGGCAAGTAGGTGAGCAGTTCTTC.

The chain has TRBV27 and TRBJ2-1; 10 nucleotides agree with TRBD1. The trim removed 5 bases at V and 5 bases at J, leaving 6 bases unmatched. This CDR3 comprises 15 residues. Germline loops: CDR1 MNHEY, CDR2 SMNVEV (reference sequence). CDR3 nucleotide sequence: TGTGCCAGCAGTCCCGCGGGGACAGGGGACAATGAGCAGTTCTTC. The encoded protein is CASSPAGTGDNEQFF.

The chain has TRBV3-1 (or the pseudogene TRBV3-2) and TRBJ1-5, with 7 bases fitting TRBD1. V dropped 4 bases and J dropped 6; count of bases not matched to a gene: 6. Looked up from germline, CDR1 is LGHDT and CDR2 is YNNKEL (reference sequence). The CDR3 is made up of 14 amino acids. The CDR3 DNA follows: TGTGCCAGCAGCCCTGGGACAGACTTTCAGCCCCAGCATTTT. Protein sequence: CASSPGTDFQPQHF.

V usage is TRBV18 and J usage is TRBJ1-6; 7 positions match TRBD1. The CDR3 contains 14 residues. After removal of 3 bases from V and 9 bases from J, the junction contained 5 bases not matched to a gene. The germline CDR1 and CDR2 sequences are KGHSH and LQKENI. CDR3 DNA: TGTGCCAGCTCACCTAACAGGGGAGGTTCACCCCTCCACTTT. Translating gives CASSPNRGGSPLHF.

For the CDR3, the DNA is TGTGCCAGCAGTAGACAGGGAATAGCGACCGGGGAGCTGTTTTTT. It codes for CASSRQGIATGELFF. J is TRBJ2-2 and V is TRBV27; TRBD1 agrees at 7 bases. Germline-derived CDR1 and CDR2 are MNHEY and SMNVEV (reference sequence). V trimming: 5 bases; J trimming: 5 bases; junction bases outside the gene matches: 8. This CDR3 comprises 15 residues.

The chain links TRBV6-5 to TRBJ2-7; 9 bases fit TRBD2. The CDR3 runs 14 residues. The germline V gene has CDR1 MNHEY and CDR2 SVGAGI. J was trimmed by 4 bases and V by 6 bases; bases with no gene match: 7. CDR3 protein: CASRLSGGTYEQYF. The DNA of the CDR3 is TGTGCCAGCAGACTTAGCGGGGGAACTTACGAGCAGTACTTC.

The rearrangement uses TRBV6-2 or TRBV6-3 and TRBJ2-2; D remains ambiguous. This CDR3 is built from 13 residues. V lost 2 bases to trimming and J lost 5 bases, with 6 bases between them. CDR1 and CDR2 from the germline V gene are MNHEY and SVGEGT. Written as DNA, the CDR3 is TGTGCCAGCAGTTACACGCGTACCGGGGAGCTGTTTTTT. This codes for CASSYTRTGELFF.

V is TRBV20-1 and J is TRBJ2-5; D may be TRBD1 (6 bases). From germline, CDR1 is DFQATT and CDR2 SNEGSKA (reference sequence). Trimming stripped 2 bases from V and 9 bases from J, with 7 bases between. The CDR3 runs 10 residues. The CDR3 DNA sequence: TGCAGTGCTAGAAACAGGGCCCAGTACTTC. Amino acids: CSARNRAQYF.

V gene TRBV19 combines with J gene TRBJ1-1; D uncertain. The CDR3 sequence is 15 residues long. Trimming cost V 5 bases and J 1 base, with 14 bases left between them. Germline V CDR1 and CDR2: LNHDA, SQIVND (reference sequence). The CDR3 is CASSHRTIPNTEAFF. The CDR3 DNA follows: TGTGCCAGTAGTCACAGAACAATACCGAACACTGAAGCTTTCTTT.

V and J are TRBV6-1 and TRBJ2-7, with 7 bases matching TRBD2. The ends lost 2 bases at V and 5 bases at J; junction bases unmatched: 9. The CDR3 consists of 15 residues. Per germline, CDR1 MNHNS and CDR2 SASEGT. The CDR3 loop is CASSESGGSQHEQYF. The CDR3 coding sequence is TGTGCCAGCAGTGAAAGCGGCGGGAGTCAACACGAGCAGTACTTC.